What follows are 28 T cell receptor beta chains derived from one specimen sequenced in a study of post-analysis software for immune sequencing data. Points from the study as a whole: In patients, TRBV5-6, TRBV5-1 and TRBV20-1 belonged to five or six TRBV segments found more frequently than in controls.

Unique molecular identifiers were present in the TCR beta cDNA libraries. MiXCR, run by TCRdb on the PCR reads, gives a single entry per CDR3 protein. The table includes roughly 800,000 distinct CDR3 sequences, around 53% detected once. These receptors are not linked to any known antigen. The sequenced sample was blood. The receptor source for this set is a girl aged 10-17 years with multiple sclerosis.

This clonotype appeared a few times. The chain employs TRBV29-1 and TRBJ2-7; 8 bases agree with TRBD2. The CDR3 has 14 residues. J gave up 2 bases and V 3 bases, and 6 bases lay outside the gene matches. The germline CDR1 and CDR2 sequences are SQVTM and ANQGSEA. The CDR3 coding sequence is TGCAGCGTTGATAGGGGACTAGGGACCTACGAGCAGTACTTC. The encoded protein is CSVDRGLGTYEQYF.

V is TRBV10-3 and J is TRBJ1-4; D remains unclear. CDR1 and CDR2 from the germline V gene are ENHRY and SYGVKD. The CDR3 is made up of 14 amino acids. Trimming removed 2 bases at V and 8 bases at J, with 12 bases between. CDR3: CAISEGGSGEKLFF. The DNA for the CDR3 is TGTGCCATCAGTGAGGGAGGGAGTGGCGAAAAACTGTTTTTT.

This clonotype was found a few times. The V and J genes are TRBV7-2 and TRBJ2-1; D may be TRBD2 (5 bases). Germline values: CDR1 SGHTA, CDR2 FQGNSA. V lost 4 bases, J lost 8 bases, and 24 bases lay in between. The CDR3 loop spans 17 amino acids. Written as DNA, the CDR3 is TGTGCCAGCAGCTCCCTCCCATTTTTCGGGGATAACGATGAGCAGTTCTTC. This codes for CASSSLPFFGDNDEQFF.

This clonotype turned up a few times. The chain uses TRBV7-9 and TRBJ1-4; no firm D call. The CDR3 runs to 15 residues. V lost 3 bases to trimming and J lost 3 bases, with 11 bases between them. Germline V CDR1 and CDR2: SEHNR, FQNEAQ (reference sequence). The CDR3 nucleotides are TGTGCCAGCAGCTTGCTCCCGGGTTCTAATGAAAAACTGTTTTTT. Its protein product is CASSLLPGSNEKLFF. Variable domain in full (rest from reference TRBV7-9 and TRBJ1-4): DTGVSQNPRHKITKRGQNVTFRCDPISEHNRLYWYRQTLGQGPEFLTYFQNEAQLEKSRLLSDRFSAERPKGSFSTLEIQRTEQGDSAMYLCASSLLPGSNEKLFFGSGTQLSVL.

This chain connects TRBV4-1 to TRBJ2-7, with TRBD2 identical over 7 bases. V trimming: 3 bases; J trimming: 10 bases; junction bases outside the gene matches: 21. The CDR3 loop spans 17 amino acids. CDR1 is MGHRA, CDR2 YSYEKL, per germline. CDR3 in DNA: TGCGCCAGCAGCCACATGGGATTCCGGGACGAGGGGACTACCCAGTACTTC. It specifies CASSHMGFRDEGTTQYF.

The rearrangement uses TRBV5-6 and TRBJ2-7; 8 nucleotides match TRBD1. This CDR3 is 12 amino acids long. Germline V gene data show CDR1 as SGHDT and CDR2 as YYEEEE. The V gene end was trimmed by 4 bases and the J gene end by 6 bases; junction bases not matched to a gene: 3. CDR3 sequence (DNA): TGTGCCAGCAGCGTTGACAGGGGCGAGCAGTACTTC. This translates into CASSVDRGEQYF.

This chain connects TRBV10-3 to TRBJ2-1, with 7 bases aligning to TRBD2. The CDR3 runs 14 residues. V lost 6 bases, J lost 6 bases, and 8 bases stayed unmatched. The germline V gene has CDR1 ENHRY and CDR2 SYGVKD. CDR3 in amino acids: CAIRTDASGNEQFF. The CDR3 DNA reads TGTGCCATCAGGACGGACGCTAGCGGCAATGAGCAGTTCTTC.

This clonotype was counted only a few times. The CDR3 bases are TGTGCCAGCAGTACATCGACTAGGGCCTACGAGCAGTACTTC. This codes for CASSTSTRAYEQYF. This sequence joins TRBV7-9 and TRBJ2-7; a weak D match, TRBD2 (6 bases). V was trimmed by 6 bases and J by 2 bases, leaving 14 bases between them. This CDR3 is 14 amino acids long. Germline CDR1 reads SEHNR; CDR2 reads FQNEAQ (reference sequence).

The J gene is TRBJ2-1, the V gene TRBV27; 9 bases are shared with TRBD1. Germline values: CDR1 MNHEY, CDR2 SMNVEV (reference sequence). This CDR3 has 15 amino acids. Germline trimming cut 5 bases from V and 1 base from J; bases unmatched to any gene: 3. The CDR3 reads CASSEQGASYNEQFF. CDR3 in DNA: TGTGCCAGCAGTGAACAGGGGGCATCCTACAATGAGCAGTTCTTC.

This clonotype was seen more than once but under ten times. The CDR3 loop reads CSASSGFYEQYF. The CDR3 bases are TGCAGTGCTAGTTCGGGGTTCTACGAGCAGTACTTC. The chain links TRBV20-1 to TRBJ2-7, with D tentatively TRBD2 (5 bases). CDR3 length equals 12 residues. V was pared by 3 bases and J by 3 bases, with 9 bases between. The germline gives CDR1 DFQATT, CDR2 SNEGSKA (reference sequence).

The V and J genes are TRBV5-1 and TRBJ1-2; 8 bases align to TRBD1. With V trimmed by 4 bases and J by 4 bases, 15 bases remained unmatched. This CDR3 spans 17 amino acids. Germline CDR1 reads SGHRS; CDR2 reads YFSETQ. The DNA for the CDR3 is TGCGCCAGCAGCCCCCCGAGGCGGGAACAGGGGGGCTATGGCTACACCTTC. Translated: CASSPPRREQGGYGYTF.

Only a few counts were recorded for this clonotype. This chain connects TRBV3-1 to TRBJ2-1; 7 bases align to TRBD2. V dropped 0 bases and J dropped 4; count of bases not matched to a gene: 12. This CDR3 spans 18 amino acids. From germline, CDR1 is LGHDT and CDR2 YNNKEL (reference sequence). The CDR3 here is CASSQEGSGLSWYNEQFF. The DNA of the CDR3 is TGTGCCAGCAGCCAAGAAGGTAGCGGGTTATCATGGTACAATGAGCAGTTCTTC.

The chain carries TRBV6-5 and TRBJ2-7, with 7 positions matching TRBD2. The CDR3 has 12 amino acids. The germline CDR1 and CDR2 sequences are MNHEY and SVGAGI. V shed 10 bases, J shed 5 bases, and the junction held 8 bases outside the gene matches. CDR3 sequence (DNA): TGTGCCACCCGGGGGGTTTGGCACGAGCAGTACTTC. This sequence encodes CATRGVWHEQYF.

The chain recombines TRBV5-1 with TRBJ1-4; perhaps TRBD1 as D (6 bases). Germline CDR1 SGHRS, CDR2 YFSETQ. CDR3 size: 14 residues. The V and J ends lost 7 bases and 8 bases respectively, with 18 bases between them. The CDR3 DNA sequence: TGCGCCAGCGCGATACAGGGCATGGAGGAAAAACTGTTTTTT. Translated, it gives CASAIQGMEEKLFF. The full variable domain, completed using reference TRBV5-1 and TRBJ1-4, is KAGVTQTPRYLIKTRGQQVTLSCSPISGHRSVSWYQQTPGQGLQFLFEYFSETQRNKGNFPGRFSGRQFSNSRSEMNVSTLELGDSALYLCASAIQGMEEKLFFGSGTQLSVL.

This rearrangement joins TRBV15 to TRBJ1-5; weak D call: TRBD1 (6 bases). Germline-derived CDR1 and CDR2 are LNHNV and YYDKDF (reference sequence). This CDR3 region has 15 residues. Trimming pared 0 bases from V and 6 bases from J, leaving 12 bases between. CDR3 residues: CATSRDNGGGQPQHF. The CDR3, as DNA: TGTGCCACCAGCAGAGATAATGGGGGCGGTCAGCCCCAGCATTTT.

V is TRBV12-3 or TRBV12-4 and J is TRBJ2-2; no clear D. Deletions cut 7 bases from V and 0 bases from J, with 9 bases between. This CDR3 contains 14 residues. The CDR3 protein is CASTPGTNTGELFF. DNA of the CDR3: TGTGCCAGCACTCCGGGCACGAACACCGGGGAGCTGTTTTTT.

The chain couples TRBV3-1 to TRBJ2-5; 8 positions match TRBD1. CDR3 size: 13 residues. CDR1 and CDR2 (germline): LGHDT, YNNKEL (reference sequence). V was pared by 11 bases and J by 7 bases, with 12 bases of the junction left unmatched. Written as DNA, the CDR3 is TGTGCCGGCCAGGACAGGGCCGAGGGGACCCAGTACTTC. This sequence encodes CAGQDRAEGTQYF.

The CDR3, as DNA: TGCGCCAGCAGCTTGCAGGTTCGTGAAAAACTGTTTTTT. It is translated as CASSLQVREKLFF. V gene TRBV5-1 combines with J gene TRBJ1-4; D not resolved. The CDR3 extends over 13 amino acids. CDR1 and CDR2 from the germline V gene are SGHRS and YFSETQ. Deletions cut 1 base from V and 7 bases from J, with 8 bases between.

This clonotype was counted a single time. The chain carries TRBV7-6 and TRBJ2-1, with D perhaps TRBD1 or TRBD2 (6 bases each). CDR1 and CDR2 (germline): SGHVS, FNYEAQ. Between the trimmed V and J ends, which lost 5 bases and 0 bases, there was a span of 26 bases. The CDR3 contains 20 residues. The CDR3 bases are TGTGCCAGCAGCGGAGGGGGTTTGGACACATTTCATAGCTCCTACAATGAGCAGTTCTTC. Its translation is CASSGGGLDTFHSSYNEQFF.

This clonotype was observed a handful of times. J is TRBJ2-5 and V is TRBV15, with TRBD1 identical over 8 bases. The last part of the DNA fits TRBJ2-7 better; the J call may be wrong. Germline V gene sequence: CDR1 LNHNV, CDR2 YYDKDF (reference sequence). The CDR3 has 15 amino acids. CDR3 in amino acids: CATSRDLGTGYEQYF. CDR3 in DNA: TGTGCCACCAGCAGAGACCTCGGGACAGGATACGAGCAGTACTTC.

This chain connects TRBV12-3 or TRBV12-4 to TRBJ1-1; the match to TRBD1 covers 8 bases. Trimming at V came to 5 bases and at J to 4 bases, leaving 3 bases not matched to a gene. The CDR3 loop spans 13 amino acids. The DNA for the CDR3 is TGTGCCAGCAGTACAGGGGGTTTCACTGAAGCTTTCTTT. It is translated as CASSTGGFTEAFF.

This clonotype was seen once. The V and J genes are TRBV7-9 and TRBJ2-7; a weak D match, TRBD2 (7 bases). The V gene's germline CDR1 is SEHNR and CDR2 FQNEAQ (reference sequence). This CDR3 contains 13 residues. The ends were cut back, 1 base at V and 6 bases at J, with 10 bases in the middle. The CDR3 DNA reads TGTGCCAGCAGCTTAGGGGGGGGCCCCGAGCAGTACTTC. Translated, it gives CASSLGGGPEQYF.

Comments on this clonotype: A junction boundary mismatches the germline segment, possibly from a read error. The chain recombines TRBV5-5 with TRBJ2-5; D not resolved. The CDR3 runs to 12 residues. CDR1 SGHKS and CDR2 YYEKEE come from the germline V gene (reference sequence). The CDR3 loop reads CAGSLLRETQYF. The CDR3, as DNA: TGTGCCGGCAGCCTCCTTCGGGAGACCCAGTACTTC.

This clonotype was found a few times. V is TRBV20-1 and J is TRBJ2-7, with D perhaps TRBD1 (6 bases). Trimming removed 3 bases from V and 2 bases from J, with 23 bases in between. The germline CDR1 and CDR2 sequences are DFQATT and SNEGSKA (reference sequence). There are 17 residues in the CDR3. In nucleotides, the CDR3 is TGCAGTGCTAGTGCACCGAATACAGGGAGCGACCCCTACGAGCAGTACTTC. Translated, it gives CSASAPNTGSDPYEQYF.

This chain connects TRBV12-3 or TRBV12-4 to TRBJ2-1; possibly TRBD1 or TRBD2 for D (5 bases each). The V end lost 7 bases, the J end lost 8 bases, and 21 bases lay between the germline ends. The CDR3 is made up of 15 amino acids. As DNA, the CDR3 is TGTGCCAGCACCTACGAGGGGCATAGTGTCGATGAGCAGTTCTTC. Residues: CASTYEGHSVDEQFF.

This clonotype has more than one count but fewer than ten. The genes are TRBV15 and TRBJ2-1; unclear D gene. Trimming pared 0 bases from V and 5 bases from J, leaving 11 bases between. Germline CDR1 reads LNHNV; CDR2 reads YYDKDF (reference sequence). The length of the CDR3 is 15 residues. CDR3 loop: CATSRDFQRNNEQFF. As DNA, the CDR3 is TGTGCCACCAGCAGAGACTTCCAGCGAAACAATGAGCAGTTCTTC.

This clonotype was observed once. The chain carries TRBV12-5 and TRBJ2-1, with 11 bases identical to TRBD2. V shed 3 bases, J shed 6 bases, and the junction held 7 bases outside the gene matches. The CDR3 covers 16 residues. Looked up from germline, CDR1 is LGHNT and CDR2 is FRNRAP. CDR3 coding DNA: TGTGCTAGTGGTTTTTTTAGCGGGGGGGCGTTCAATGAGCAGTTCTTC. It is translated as CASGFFSGGAFNEQFF.

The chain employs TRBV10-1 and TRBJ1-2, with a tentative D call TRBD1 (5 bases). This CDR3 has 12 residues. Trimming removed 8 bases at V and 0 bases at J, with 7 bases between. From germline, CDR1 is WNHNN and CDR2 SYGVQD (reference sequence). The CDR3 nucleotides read TGCGCCAGCGGGGACCCTAACTATGGCTACACCTTC. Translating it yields CASGDPNYGYTF.